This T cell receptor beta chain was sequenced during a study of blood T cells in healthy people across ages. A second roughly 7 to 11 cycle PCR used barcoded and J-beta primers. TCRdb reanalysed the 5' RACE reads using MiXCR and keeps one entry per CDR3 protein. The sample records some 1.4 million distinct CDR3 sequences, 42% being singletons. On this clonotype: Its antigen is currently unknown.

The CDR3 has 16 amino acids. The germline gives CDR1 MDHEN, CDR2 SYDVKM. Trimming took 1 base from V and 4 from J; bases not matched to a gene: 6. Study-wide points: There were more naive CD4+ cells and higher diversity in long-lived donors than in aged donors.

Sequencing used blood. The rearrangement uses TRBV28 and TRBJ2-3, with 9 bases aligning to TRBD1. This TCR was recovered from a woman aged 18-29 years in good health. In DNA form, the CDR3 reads TGTGCCAGCAGTTTATACGGACAGGGGAAGGCAGATACGCAGTATTTT. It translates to CASSLYGQGKADTQYF.